The 12 T cell receptor beta chains in this list originate from one sample, sequenced in a study of blood T cell repertoires in COVID-19. The protocol was immunoSEQ multiplex PCR, while the TCRdb copy is restricted to in-frame clones and leaves out a portion. The table has about 55,000 clones, roughly 87% seen once; the top ten hold approximately 3.7%. Sequencing was done on a sample of peripheral blood. The receptor set was obtained from a man aged 35-49 years with COVID-19, enrolled during active disease.

The J gene is TRBJ2-1, the V gene TRBV10-2, with 7 bases matching TRBD2. CDR3 length: 12 residues. The V and J ends lost 10 bases and 4 bases, in that order; junction bases with no gene match: 4. Germline assignment: CDR1 WSHSY and CDR2 SAAADI. The DNA of the CDR3 is TGCGCCACCAGCGGGGAATACAATGAGCAGTTCTTC. Residues: CATSGEYNEQFF.

The sample holds one count of this clone. The CDR3 DNA reads TGCGCCAGCAGCTTGGAGGCGGTAGCGGGAGGTTACGAGCAGTACTTC. Amino acids: CASSLEAVAGGYEQYF. V and J are TRBV5-1 and TRBJ2-7; TRBD2 matches at 10 bases. After removal of 0 bases from V and 4 bases from J, the junction contained 7 bases not matched to a gene. The length of the CDR3 is 16 residues. Germline V CDR1 and CDR2: SGHRS, YFSETQ. Together with reference TRBV5-1 and TRBJ2-7, the CDR3 gives the full variable domain: KAGVTQTPRYLIKTRGQQVTLSCSPISGHRSVSWYQQTPGQGLQFLFEYFSETQRNKGNFPGRFSGRQFSNSRSEMNVSTLELGDSALYLCASSLEAVAGGYEQYFGPGTRLTVT.

The genes are TRBV5-5 and TRBJ2-5; TRBD2 matches at 11 bases. There are 15 residues in the CDR3. CDR1 and CDR2 (germline): SGHKS, YYEKEE (reference sequence). V shed 4 bases and J 2 bases; nucleotides not matched to a gene: 4. CDR3 protein: CASSERLAGQETQYF. Here the CDR3 DNA reads TGTGCCAGCAGCGAAAGACTAGCGGGGCAAGAGACCCAGTACTTC. Using reference TRBV5-5 and TRBJ2-5 for the parts outside the CDR3, the full variable domain is DAGVTQSPTHLIKTRGQQVTLRCSPISGHKSVSWYQQVLGQGPQFIFQYYEKEERGRGNFPDRFSARQFPNYSSELNVNALLLGDSALYLCASSERLAGQETQYFGPGTRLLVL.

The gene calls are TRBV6-2 or TRBV6-3 and TRBJ1-1, with D tentatively TRBD1 (6 bases). Germline assignment: CDR1 MNHEY and CDR2 SVGEGT. V was trimmed by 6 bases and J by 1 base, leaving 12 bases between them. The CDR3 is 14 amino acids. The CDR3 sequence is CASSLQGKNTEAFF. The DNA of the CDR3 is TGTGCCAGCAGCCTACAGGGAAAGAACACTGAAGCTTTCTTT.

The chain recombines TRBV3-1 (or the pseudogene TRBV3-2) with TRBJ2-1; D is perhaps TRBD2 (6 bases). The CDR3 contains 14 residues. Germline assignment: CDR1 LGHDT and CDR2 YNNKEL (reference sequence). V lost 2 bases to trimming and J lost 2 bases, with 7 bases between them. Here the CDR3 reads CASSQSGPYNEQFF. DNA for the CDR3: TGTGCCAGCAGCCAAAGCGGGCCCTACAATGAGCAGTTCTTC.

The V gene is TRBV6-5, the J gene TRBJ1-2; 11 nucleotides align to TRBD1. There are 15 residues in the CDR3. Looked up from germline, CDR1 is MNHEY and CDR2 is SVGAGI. The V segment lost 5 bases and the J segment 4 bases; nucleotides outside the gene matches: 6. The CDR3 DNA reads TGTGCCAGCAGTAGGACGGGACAGGGGGTCTATGGCTACACCTTC. Protein sequence: CASSRTGQGVYGYTF.

The CDR3 loop is CASSQDNRDYGYTF. The CDR3 coding sequence is TGTGCCAGCAGCCAAGATAACAGGGACTATGGCTACACCTTC. The chain couples TRBV4-2 to TRBJ1-2; D is possibly TRBD1 (6 bases). The CDR3 contains 14 residues. V dropped 0 bases and J dropped 3 bases, with 8 bases sitting between them. The V gene's germline CDR1 is LGHNA and CDR2 YNFKEQ.

In the case of this clone: Other DNA sequences within the sample encode an identical CDR3. This chain uses TRBV4-1 with TRBJ1-5, with TRBD1 matching over 9 bases. After removal of 2 bases from V and 4 bases from J, the junction contained 3 bases not matched to a gene. CDR3 length: 15 residues. From germline, CDR1 is MGHRA and CDR2 YSYEKL. Here the CDR3 DNA reads TGCGCCAGCAGCCAACCAGACAGGGGGAATCAGCCCCAGCATTTT. It is translated as CASSQPDRGNQPQHF.

This clone was counted a few times. CDR3 protein: CASRDRGGNQPQHF. The DNA of the CDR3 is TGTGCCAGTAGGGACAGGGGAGGCAATCAGCCCCAGCATTTT. The chain recombines TRBV19 with TRBJ1-5, with TRBD1 matching 9 bases. Germline trimming cut 6 bases from V and 2 bases from J; bases unmatched to any gene: 2. Germline V lookup: CDR1 LNHDA, CDR2 SQIVND (reference sequence). The length of the CDR3 is 14 residues. Using reference TRBV19 and TRBJ1-5 for the parts outside the CDR3, the full variable domain is DGGITQSPKYLFRKEGQNVTLSCEQNLNHDAMYWYRQDPGQGLRLIYYSQIVNDFQKGDIAEGYSVSREKKESFPLTVTSAQKNPTAFYLCASRDRGGNQPQHFGDGTRLSIL.

The CDR3 protein is CASRGQDRAGANVLTF. The CDR3 nucleotides read TGTGCCAGCAGAGGACAGGACAGGGCTGGGGCCAACGTCCTGACTTTC. The rearrangement joins TRBV11-3 to TRBJ2-6, with 8 nucleotides matching TRBD1. The CDR3 runs to 16 residues. After removal of 6 bases from V and 2 bases from J, the junction contained 6 bases not matched to a gene. CDR1 and CDR2 from the germline V gene are SGHNT and YENEEA.

The chain joins TRBV19 to TRBJ2-3, with 7 bases that match TRBD2. The CDR3 is made up of 12 amino acids. The J segment lost 3 bases and the V segment lost 10 bases, leaving 4 bases of the junction unmatched. CDR1 LNHDA and CDR2 SQIVND come from the germline V gene (reference sequence). The CDR3 nucleotides are TGTGCCACCCGGGGGGAGACAGATACGCAGTATTTT. This translates into CATRGETDTQYF.

The DNA for the CDR3 is TGTGCCAGCAGCTCTGCGTTGAGGGCAAAAGAAAAACTGTTTTTT. Translation: CASSSALRAKEKLFF. The chain is built from TRBV7-2 and TRBJ1-4; no firm D call. V was pared by 4 bases and J by 8 bases, with 17 bases between. Germline-derived CDR1 and CDR2 are SGHTA and FQGNSA. The CDR3 covers 15 residues.